Listed below are T cell receptor beta chains from one sample, sequenced in a study of control samples from healthy donors and cancer patients. Sequencing was performed with immunoSEQ multiplex PCR; in TCRdb, only in-frame clones are kept and a portion is missing. The sample contains around 100,000 clones, around 89% of which appear only once. Source material: blood. These receptors all come from a woman aged 65 to 85 in good health. Each CDR3 is given with its conserved first and last residue. Each record gives: D gene, J gene, clone size, V gene, CDR3 DNA, CDR3 protein. D genes are given only for firm matches. For some rows the clone size is stated as once, few or many, or as a class when expanded; others skip it.

D: .
J: TRBJ1-2
size: .
V: TRBV7-9
DNA: TGTGCCAGCAGCTTGGGGGGGCTGAGAGGCTACACCTTC
CDR3: CASSLGGLRGYTF

D: .
J: TRBJ1-2
size: .
V: TRBV19
DNA: TGTGCCAGTAGTATAGAGAGGACGGCGAACTATGGCTACACCTTC
CDR3: CASSIERTANYGYTF

D: TRBD1
J: TRBJ2-7
size: .
V: TRBV12-3/TRBV12-4
DNA: TGTGCCAGCAGTCGGGACAGTTCCTACGAGCAGTACTTC
CDR3: CASSRDSSYEQYF

D: TRBD1
J: TRBJ1-4
size: .
V: TRBV30
DNA: TGTGCCTGGAGTGTATGGGGACAGAGTAATGAAAAACTGTTTTTT
CDR3: CAWSVWGQSNEKLFF

D: .
J: TRBJ2-7
size: .
V: TRBV6-5
DNA: TGTGCCAGCAGTTATAGTCGGGGGGCAACCTACGAGCAGTACTTC
CDR3: CASSYSRGATYEQYF

D: TRBD2
J: TRBJ2-7
size: .
V: TRBV19
DNA: TGTGCCAGTAGTCGGAATCTAGCGGTCGGGGGATACAACGAGCAGTACTTC
CDR3: CASSRNLAVGGYNEQYF

D: .
J: TRBJ2-1
size: .
V: TRBV28
DNA: TGTGCCAGCAGTTTAGTTGGGGAGCAGTTCTTC
CDR3: CASSLVGEQFF

D: .
J: TRBJ1-2
size: .
V: TRBV20-1
DNA: TGCAGTGCTAGAGACCAGGTCGGCTACACCTTC
CDR3: CSARDQVGYTF

D: .
J: TRBJ1-2
size: .
V: TRBV6-2/TRBV6-3
DNA: TGTGCCAGCAGTACCGGGACACCTGTTCTTGGCTACACCTTC
CDR3: CASSTGTPVLGYTF

D: .
J: TRBJ2-7
size: .
V: TRBV6-5
DNA: TGTGCCGGGCGGGGTGACTCCTACGAGCAGTACTTC
CDR3: CAGRGDSYEQYF

D: TRBD1
J: TRBJ1-1
size: .
V: TRBV7-6
DNA: TGTGCCAGCAGCTCCGGGACAGGGCCAATGAACACTGAAGCTTTCTTT
CDR3: CASSSGTGPMNTEAFF

D: TRBD2
J: TRBJ2-1
size: .
V: TRBV3-1/TRBV3-2
DNA: TGTGCCAGCAGCCCTAGCGGGGTGAATGAGCAGTTCTTC
CDR3: CASSPSGVNEQFF

D: .
J: TRBJ2-7
size: .
V: TRBV21-1
DNA: TGTGCCAGCAGCAAAACCCCGGGAGGGCACTCCTACGAGCAGTACTTC
CDR3: CASSKTPGGHSYEQYF

D: .
J: TRBJ1-2
size: once
V: TRBV6-5
DNA: TGTGCCAGTGGCGCGGACTATGGCTACACCTTC
CDR3: CASGADYGYTF

D: .
J: TRBJ2-7
size: .
V: TRBV5-1
DNA: TGCGCCAGCAGCTTGGGACAGAAGGCGTACTTC
CDR3: CASSLGQKAYF

D: .
J: TRBJ1-3
size: .
V: TRBV6-5
DNA: TGTGCCAGCAGTTCCACGGGCCCTCTCACCATATATTTT
CDR3: CASSSTGPLTIYF

D: .
J: TRBJ1-2
size: .
V: TRBV6-5
DNA: TGTGCCAGCAGACAGGACTATGGCTACACCTTC
CDR3: CASRQDYGYTF

D: .
J: TRBJ2-2
size: .
V: TRBV7-3
DNA: TGTGCCAGCAGCTTAGTGTCGGGGGAGGAGCTGTTTTTT
CDR3: CASSLVSGEELFF

D: .
J: TRBJ1-2
size: .
V: TRBV25-1
DNA: TGTGCCAGCAGCGTACCGGTCTATGGCTACACCTTC
CDR3: CASSVPVYGYTF

D: .
J: TRBJ1-1
size: .
V: TRBV5-4
DNA: TGTGCCAGCAGCCTCTATGGCCCGAACACTGAAGCTTTCTTT
CDR3: CASSLYGPNTEAFF